This T cell receptor beta chain was sequenced in a study of shared clonotypes between healthy human individuals. Here immunoSEQ multiplex PCR was the method, and the copy in TCRdb shows in-frame clones only, minus some. Counted here are 2 million or so clones, approximately 95% occurring once; the ten biggest clones make up about 1.1%. CD45RO negativity and positive selection for CCR7 defined naive CD8 cells, a population that excluded terminally differentiated effector memory CD45RA+ cells. From germline, CDR1 is SEHNR and CDR2 FQNEAQ (reference sequence). Trimming cost V 4 bases and J 7 bases, with 16 bases left between them. This CDR3 is built from 15 residues.

The clonotype originates from a man aged 18 to 30 in good health. The chain has TRBV7-9 and TRBJ1-4; no reliable D call. Sequencing was carried out using naive CD8+ T cells sorted from blood. The chain's CDR3 is CASSSLEGTSEKLFF. The DNA of the CDR3 is TGTGCCAGCAGCTCTTTAGAGGGAACAAGTGAAAAACTGTTTTTT.